This T cell receptor (beta chain) was identified during a study of cytomegalovirus exposure and HLA in healthy donors. Study observations and caveats: Rare TCR sequences dominated, though some public TCRs recurred in many donors.

CDR3 length: 13 amino acids. V dropped 4 bases and J dropped 2 bases, with 11 bases sitting between them. The germline CDR1 and CDR2 sequences are SQVTM and ANQGSEA. Turning to this clone: Its target is unknown.

The study ran its PCR with 60 Vbeta and 13 Jbeta primers. Clones were sequenced by immunoSEQ multiplex PCR, and TCRdb holds only the in-frame ones, with some missing. The sample holds around 130,000 clones, around 81% seen once. The chain couples TRBV29-1 to TRBJ1-1; D is unclear. The TCR sequence derives from a woman aged 40 to 50 in good health and CMV-seronegative. The sequencing sample was made of PBMCs. CDR3 sequence (DNA): TGCAGCGTTGGCGTGAGATCAAACACTGAAGCTTTCTTT. Translation: CSVGVRSNTEAFF.